This TCR beta chain was identified during a study of cytomegalovirus exposure and HLA in healthy donors (dated by TCRdb to 2017 to 2019). For context, the study as a whole: According to a later analysis, the 110 or so validation repertoires were produced on the same platform as the roughly 720 repertoires of the first cohort. A separate validation cohort of roughly 120 different subjects was used in addition to the approximately 640-subject first cohort. The study was designed to test whether signatures of past pathogen exposure could be identified by cataloging public T cell receptors. To predict cytomegalovirus infection status, the study combined high-throughput TCR immunosequencing, statistical association of individual TCRs with disease status, and machine learning. Overall results and qualifications from the work: The authors suggested that the approach could potentially be generalized to other disease states and immunological phenotypes. Subsequent analysis determined that TCRs grouped into clusters in the first cohort also showed a tendency toward co-occurrence across the roughly 110 validation repertoires, and 85% to 95% of cluster scores exceeded 0. A later analysis had no HLA typing for the validation cohort, so co-occurrence there was scored across all 110 or so repertoires. Most TCR sequences were observed very rarely across donors, whereas some public TCRs were present in many individuals. A few of the identified cytomegalovirus-associated TCR beta chains were confirmed in vitro to be specific for cytomegalovirus antigens. In the study, around 150 TCR beta chains were listed as associated with cytomegalovirus. Cytomegalovirus status was reported to be diagnosed by the classifier with high specificity and sensitivity in both the original and validation cohorts.

Donors formed part of the validation cohort, which comprised 95 to 150 subjects and was distinct from the first cohort of 550 to 850 subjects. This clone has just a few counts. What antigen it recognizes has not been identified. Base-call qualities are not available, and no considerably larger clone is one nucleotide away. Libraries were built with the immunoSEQ multiplex PCR assay. On the authors' methods: A statistical classification framework was developed to diagnose cytomegalovirus status using the catalog of TCR beta chain sequences. In its TCRdb copy, this immuneACCESS table keeps in-frame sequences only and misses some clones. Where compared with another copy, unresolved V genes explain less than half of these, and the others have no known cause. V and J calls and clone size follow that table, whereas D and trimming were derived from the DNA. Here the sample has 110,000 or so clones; approximately 89% occur a single time. About 1.7% of the sample is in the top ten clones.

The CDR3 spans 14 residues, from the cysteine through the phenylalanine. Only the CDR3 region is kept as DNA, spanning 42 bases read in frame from base 1. The CDR1 and CDR2 encoded by the germline V gene are MDHEN and SYDVKM. Relative to germline, V is 6 bases shorter and J is 0 bases shorter, with 9 bases between their ends. This receptor was taken from a man younger than 30 in good health and CMV-seronegative. The sequencing input was PBMCs. The chain employs TRBV28 and TRBJ1-3; there is no confident call for the D gene. The CDR3 protein is CASRAGISGNTIYF. The bases are TGTGCCAGCAGGGCCGGGATCTCTGGAAACACCATATATTTT.